These 23 T cell receptor beta chains share one sample of origin, sequenced in a study of cytomegalovirus exposure and HLA in healthy donors (dated by TCRdb to the late 2010s). The receptor library was made with the immunoSEQ multiplex PCR assay. For the multiplex PCR, a mixture combining 60 forward primers for TCR Vbeta segments and 13 reverse primers for TCR Jbeta segments was used. The clones in this table, taken by TCRdb from immuneACCESS, are in-frame only. Not every clone is retained; where verified, under half of the shortfall comes from an unresolved V gene, and the cause of the rest is unknown. The sample table contains more than 85,000 clones; only one count was recorded for about 80% of them. The ten most abundant clones make up about 9.4% of the sample. Sequenced input: PBMCs. Receptors originate from a man younger than 40 in good health and CMV-seropositive.

The chain couples TRBV6-5 to TRBJ2-3; 9 positions match TRBD1. This CDR3 contains 15 residues. CDR1 and CDR2 from the germline V gene are MNHEY and SVGAGI. The V gene end was trimmed by 6 bases and the J gene end by 5 bases; junction bases not matched to a gene: 9. The CDR3 nucleotides read TGTGCCAGCAGGGAGCCGGGACAGGGTGTAGATACGCAGTATTTT. Translation gives CASREPGQGVDTQYF.

The chain couples TRBV7-2 to TRBJ2-2, with TRBD1 matching 7 bases. Per the germline V gene, CDR1 is SGHTA and CDR2 is FQGNSA. The trim removed 1 base at V and 5 bases at J, leaving 1 base unmatched. The CDR3 is 14 amino acids. DNA of the CDR3: TGTGCCAGCAGCTTAGAACAGGGGACCGGGGAGCTGTTTTTT. Its translation: CASSLEQGTGELFF. Filled out from reference TRBV7-2 and TRBJ2-2, the complete variable domain reads GAGVSQSPSNKVTEKGKDVELRCDPISGHTALYWYRQSLGQGLEFLIYFQGNSAPDKSGLPSDRFSAERTGGSVSTLTIQRTQQEDSAVYLCASSLEQGTGELFFGEGSRLTVL.

This clone has a handful of counts. This chain joins TRBV18 and TRBJ1-4; 12 nucleotides match TRBD1. The CDR3 sequence is 16 residues long. Germline assignment: CDR1 KGHSH and CDR2 LQKENI. The V and J ends lost 3 bases and 2 bases, in that order; junction bases with no gene match: 1. The CDR3 DNA sequence: TGTGCCAGCTCACCGGGGACAGGGGGCACTAATGAAAAACTGTTTTTT. Translated, it gives CASSPGTGGTNEKLFF.

This clone appeared a few times. The CDR3 here is CASSLQGREDQPQHF. In DNA, the CDR3 is TGCGCCAGCAGCTTACAGGGTCGAGAGGATCAGCCCCAGCATTTT. J is TRBJ1-5 and V is TRBV5-1; D might be TRBD1 (6 bases). Germline CDR1 is SGHRS and CDR2 is YFSETQ. CDR3 length: 15 amino acids. V lost 2 bases, J lost 5 bases, and 14 bases lay in between.

The chain carries TRBV10-3 and TRBJ1-2, with TRBD1 matching 7 bases. CDR1 is ENHRY and CDR2 is SYGVKD in the germline V gene. Losses at the gene ends were 7 bases for V and 3 bases for J; bases not matched to a gene: 11. CDR3 length equals 15 residues. The CDR3 DNA sequence: TGTGCCATCAAAATAAACAGGGGAGTTGACTATGGCTACACCTTC. Translated, it gives CAIKINRGVDYGYTF.

The count of this clone is one. This sequence joins TRBV11-2 and TRBJ1-6, with 7 bases that match TRBD1. The CDR3 totals 13 residues. Germline CDR1 and CDR2: SGHAT and FQNNGV. V trimming: 5 bases; J trimming: 16 bases; junction bases outside the gene matches: 11. Here the CDR3 DNA reads TGTGCCAGCAGCCTCCCCGGACAGGCCCAACTCCACTTT. Amino acids: CASSLPGQAQLHF.

CDR3 loop: CASLDRKSNQPQHF. As DNA, the CDR3 is TGTGCCAGCCTTGACAGGAAAAGCAATCAGCCCCAGCATTTT. This chain connects TRBV6-1 to TRBJ1-5, with D perhaps TRBD1 (6 bases). The CDR3 length is 14 residues. Germline V gives CDR1 MNHNS, CDR2 SASEGT. The germline V and J ends were trimmed by 8 bases and 1 base, with 12 bases remaining between them.

The chain is built from TRBV2 and TRBJ1-5; TRBD1 might be the D (6 bases). The CDR3 has 15 amino acids. Germline CDR1 reads SNHLY; CDR2 reads FYNNEI. Trimming took 3 bases from V and 2 from J, leaving 11 bases between them. The CDR3 is CASSDYRVGNQPQHF. For the CDR3, the DNA is TGTGCCAGCAGTGATTACAGGGTGGGCAATCAGCCCCAGCATTTT.

This clone was found once. The chain links TRBV5-6 to TRBJ2-7, with D maybe TRBD1 (6 bases). Germline CDR1 reads SGHDT; CDR2 reads YYEEEE. The CDR3 runs to 13 residues. Trimming stripped 3 bases from V and 1 base from J, with 8 bases between. CDR3: CASSSDSSYEQYF. CDR3 bases: TGTGCCAGCAGCTCGGACAGTTCCTACGAGCAGTACTTC.

This clone was seen only once. The CDR3 protein is CASSPIDTSFHYNEQFF. The CDR3 nucleotides read TGTGCCAGCTCACCAATCGACACATCGTTCCATTACAATGAGCAGTTCTTC. The chain employs TRBV18 and TRBJ2-1; D gene unclear. Germline V gene lookup returns CDR1 KGHSH and CDR2 LQKENI. V was trimmed by 2 bases and J by 4 bases, leaving 18 bases between them. The CDR3 extends over 17 amino acids.

V is TRBV4-2 and J is TRBJ2-1, with TRBD1 matching 9 bases. With V trimmed by 4 bases and J by 8 bases, 12 bases remained unmatched. This CDR3 has 16 residues. CDR1 is LGHNA, CDR2 YNFKEQ, per germline. The CDR3 loop reads CASSPFVGDRGDEQFF. In DNA, the CDR3 is TGTGCCAGCAGCCCCTTCGTGGGTGACAGGGGGGATGAGCAGTTCTTC.

The chain couples TRBV18 to TRBJ1-5, with 10 bases that match TRBD1. Germline-derived CDR1 and CDR2 are KGHSH and LQKENI. With 2 bases clipped from V and 8 bases from J, the junction kept 12 bases outside the gene matches. CDR3 length: 17 amino acids. The CDR3 loop is CASSPRGTGAAREPQHF. The CDR3 coding sequence is TGTGCCAGCTCACCAAGGGGGACAGGGGCCGCCCGAGAGCCCCAGCATTTT.

Worth noting for this clone: A read error may produce the germline difference seen at one junction end. The chain has TRBV9 and TRBJ1-1; D possibly corresponds to TRBD1 (5 bases). This CDR3 spans 16 amino acids. Germline V gene lookup returns CDR1 SGDLS and CDR2 YYNGEE. The CDR3 nucleotides read TGTGTCAGCAGCTCCGTTCATCAGGGATCTAACACTGAAGCTTTCTTT. Its protein is CVSSSVHQGSNTEAFF.

This chain uses TRBV4-3 with TRBJ2-7; possibly TRBD1 for D (6 bases). V lost 0 bases to trimming and J lost 6 bases, with 18 bases between them. The CDR3 is made up of 16 amino acids. The V gene's germline CDR1 is LGHNA and CDR2 YSLEER. This CDR3 reads CASSQDHAGERSEQYF. CDR3 sequence (DNA): TGCGCCAGCAGCCAAGATCACGCAGGGGAACGCTCCGAGCAGTACTTC.

This clone has a handful of counts. The chain has TRBV6-5 and TRBJ2-3, with D possibly TRBD1 on 6 matching bases. The CDR3 has 14 amino acids. The V gene lost 6 bases and the J gene lost 6 bases, with 16 bases spanning the gap. Germline CDR1 is MNHEY and CDR2 is SVGAGI. CDR3 residues: CASSPGARRDTQYF. The DNA of the CDR3 is TGTGCCAGCAGCCCAGGGGCGCGGAGGGATACGCAGTATTTT.

V gene TRBV7-3 combines with J gene TRBJ2-1, with D tentatively TRBD2 (6 bases). Per the germline V gene, CDR1 is SGHTA and CDR2 is FQGTGA. The CDR3 contains 15 residues. The V end was cut by 2 bases, the J end by 6 bases, with 14 bases between. The CDR3 protein is CASSLEGLPSNEQFF. The CDR3 DNA sequence: TGTGCCAGCAGCTTAGAGGGACTCCCCTCCAATGAGCAGTTCTTC.

This clone has only a few counts. The chain is built from TRBV19 and TRBJ2-2; no clear D gene. CDR1 is LNHDA and CDR2 is SQIVND in the germline V gene (reference sequence). This CDR3 has 12 amino acids. The germline V and J ends were trimmed by 3 bases and 6 bases, with 5 bases remaining between them. Here the CDR3 DNA reads TGTGCCAGTAGTATGAGCCCCGGGGAGCTGTTTTTT. Its protein is CASSMSPGELFF.

This chain joins TRBV15 and TRBJ2-5, with 9 positions matching TRBD1. The DNA end is more similar to TRBJ2-7, so the J call may be wrong. The CDR3 has 15 residues. From germline, CDR1 is LNHNV and CDR2 YYDKDF (reference sequence). The CDR3 DNA follows: TGTGCCACCAGCAGACTGACAGGGGGACTTGTCGAGCAGTACTTC. It specifies CATSRLTGGLVEQYF.

V and J are TRBV7-9 and TRBJ2-1; D not resolved. Trimming took 2 bases from V and 6 from J, leaving 14 bases between them. Germline loops: CDR1 SEHNR, CDR2 FQNEAQ (reference sequence). The CDR3 has 15 amino acids. CDR3: CASSLSNRVTNEQFF. Written as DNA, the CDR3 is TGTGCCAGCAGCTTATCGAACCGCGTAACCAATGAGCAGTTCTTC.

This clone was seen more than once but under ten times. The J gene is TRBJ1-5, the V gene TRBV5-6; D is unresolved. V lost 4 bases and J lost 3, with 5 bases in between. Germline lookup yields CDR1 SGHDT and CDR2 YYEEEE. The CDR3 runs to 12 residues. CDR3 loop: CASSRLNQPQHF. Written as DNA, the CDR3 is TGTGCCAGCAGCCGACTCAATCAGCCCCAGCATTTT.

V and J are TRBV7-2 and TRBJ2-7; TRBD1 matches at 9 bases. CDR3 length: 15 residues. Germline CDR1 is SGHTA and CDR2 is FQGNSA. After removal of 5 bases from V and 1 base from J, the junction contained 6 bases not matched to a gene. This CDR3 reads CASSPTTGGSYEQYF. DNA for the CDR3: TGTGCCAGCAGCCCCACGACAGGGGGATCCTACGAGCAGTACTTC.

The chain joins TRBV11-1 to TRBJ1-3; D is uncertain. Trimming removed 3 bases from V and 1 base from J, with 4 bases in between. The germline gives CDR1 SGHAT, CDR2 FQDESV (reference sequence). This CDR3 contains 13 residues. The CDR3 nucleotides are TGTGCCAGCAGCTTCGGTTCTGGAAACACCATATATTTT. It is translated as CASSFGSGNTIYF.

V and J are TRBV6-4 and TRBJ2-7; D is ambiguous. The germline V gene encodes CDR1 MRHNA and CDR2 SNTAGT. V was trimmed by 3 bases and J by 3 bases, leaving 9 bases between them. The CDR3 has 13 residues. The CDR3 DNA is TGTGCCAGCAGTGAGCGGCCCTTCTACGAGCAGTACTTC. Protein: CASSERPFYEQYF.